This record looks at one TCR beta chain sequence and its context. What this receptor recognizes is not known. Base quality data are lacking; no much larger clone is found one base away. Receptor libraries were prepared by the immunoSEQ multiplex PCR assay. A mixture of 60 forward primers for TCR Vbeta segments and 13 reverse primers for TCR Jbeta segments was used in the multiplex PCR. The CDR3 region of rearranged TCR beta genes was amplified from genomic DNA by a multiplex PCR assay. The amplified TCR beta libraries were sequenced on the Illumina HiSeq System as 87-base-pair reads. For the original study's pipeline: A later analysis counted some 80 million unique TCR beta chains across the 600 to 850 repertoires, and about 10 million of these chains were shared by at least two donors. To remove PCR and sequencing errors, raw reads were error-corrected and collapsed into unique sequences using a nearest-neighbor algorithm that merged closely related sequences. CDR3 sequences were aligned to IMGT reference sequences to assign V, D and J gene segments. For a sequence to be retained, at least a six-nucleotide match to both a V gene segment and a J gene segment was required. Rearrangements were called productive when the CDR3 lacked stop codons and stayed in frame with V and J; all others were non-productive. Following IMGT convention, CDR3 was defined as the stretch from the second conserved V-encoded cysteine up to the conserved J-encoded phenylalanine. The earlier analysis of fewer than 700 of the donors excluded sequences that lacked an unambiguous match to a single V gene segment. In an earlier analysis of 450 to 750 of the donors, a V segment was called functional when productive rearrangements were above 56.7%, and segregating when the standard deviation between donors exceeded 5%. To diagnose cytomegalovirus status from the catalog of TCR beta chain sequences, a statistical classification framework was built. In a later analysis, V and J genes were assigned by comparing TCR nucleotide sequences against IMGT/GENE-DB human TR gene sequences. Using the TCRdist pipeline, a later analysis assigned CDR3 sequences along with most-parsimonious VDJ recombination scenarios. In a later analysis, every TCR beta chain was defined by the combination of its CDR3 amino acid sequence and its V-gene family, and reads without a unique V-gene family were dropped. As a way to deal with suspected cross-contamination and a sequencing artifact, a later analysis dropped under 600 nucleotide sequences that were highly shared and had low generation probability. In a later analysis, a clonal expansion index was calculated for each public chain from normalized within-repertoire ranks of inferred template counts. Generation probabilities in a later analysis came from a VDJ recombination model fitted to out-of-frame rearrangements, and those results were checked against IGoR. In a later analysis, hypergeometric tests were used to score TCR-TCR, TCR-HLA and TCR-CMV co-occurrence, with a repertoire-size bias correction applied to TCR pairs. False discovery rates were estimated in a later analysis by permuting HLA or CMV assignments 20 times. In a later analysis, co-occurring TCRs were grouped using DBSCAN, and TCRdist sequence similarity was added for clustering within HLA-allele-positive subsets. Co-occurrence clustering excluded repertoires with fewer than 30,000 or more than 120,000 public chains, plus five with anomalous nucleotide sharing. This is the immuneACCESS table as TCRdb keeps it, with only in-frame sequences that have V and J called. A part of the clones is gone; compared with another copy, unresolved V genes explain less than half, and the rest is unexplained. V, J and clone size are those of that table, while D and trimming were read from the DNA. In all, the sample holds some 93,000 clones, and about 66% of those were seen once. The ten largest clones take up approximately 5.8% of the sample.

This sample was included in a study of cytomegalovirus exposure and HLA in healthy donors (dated by TCRdb to 2017 to 2019). Some background on the complete study: An earlier analysis of approximately 640 of the donors reported about 250 Gb of sequence data and around 110 million unique TCR beta sequences from approximately 180 million T cells. Rather than using new phenotypic data, the later analysis identified candidate immune exposures from TCR beta sequences and from how often those sequences occurred across donors. A later genetic analysis took genome-wide SNP genotypes for about three fifths of the 666 donors and used that subset as a discovery cohort. Donor age, sex, ethnicity and CMV serostatus were compiled together with the repertoire data. On average, roughly 200,000 unique TCR beta nucleotide sequences were sequenced per donor among fewer than 500 genotyped donors of the cohort, with 15% to 20% of those sequences being non-productive. An early release covering roughly 640 HLA-typed donors comprised about 290 gigabases of sequencing data and 85 million to 100 million unique TCR sequences. HLA typing covered class I and class II loci at four-digit resolution. A separate validation cohort of more than 100 different subjects was used in addition to the roughly 670-subject first cohort. The genetic ancestry cluster associated with self-reported Caucasian donors included roughly four fifths of the 300 to 400 genotyped donors. To study patterns of TCR occurrence, a later analysis re-analyzed previously published TCR beta repertoires from 550 to 800 donors and added high-resolution HLA genotyping. To predict cytomegalovirus infection status, the study brought together high-throughput TCR immunosequencing, statistical association of individual TCRs with disease status, and machine learning. Because of strong linkage in the cohort, five DR-DQ haplotypes were treated as single units for association and clustering. All discovery cohort repertoires had been generated on a single sequencing platform. The number of typed donors differed by locus: roughly 629-630 for A, B, C, DRB1 and DQB1; some 540 for DQA1; some 590 for DPA1; and about 450 for DPB1. The study aimed to test whether signatures of past pathogen exposure could be identified by cataloging public T cell receptors. Using immunosequencing, the study profiled T cell repertoires from about 650 subjects and related those repertoires to cytomegalovirus serostatus. To decide whether each TCR beta V gene segment behaved as functional or pseudogenic, an earlier analysis of some 580 of the donors relied on high-throughput TCR beta sequencing. Broad study findings and their caveats: According to a later analysis, TCR association rates differed among HLA loci, with DRB1 alleles showing the most associated TCRs and HLA-C alleles showing the fewest. In the study, 150 to 200 TCR beta chains were listed as associated with cytomegalovirus. The presence/absence analyses assumed that sequencing depth was roughly uniform across donors, and that assumption may not be true. Most CMV-associated TCR beta chains appeared to be HLA-restricted in a later analysis, and the HLA associations seemed to be driven largely by CMV exposure. Compared with the approximately 670-donor mean, donors in an Asian-associated ancestry cluster had fewer N-insertions in productive TCRs, according to a later genetic analysis. In a later genetic analysis, a missense DCLRE1C variant was associated with V-gene and J-gene trimming of TCR beta chains, and the association was replicated in an independent cohort. A later analysis associated some 17,000 TCR beta sequences with specific HLA alleles at a false discovery rate of 0.05. Because counts were too low, some 17 rarely observed V segments, including chromosome 9 orphons, were left out of the earlier analysis of 587 of the donors. The classifier was reported to diagnose cytomegalovirus status with high specificity and sensitivity in both the original and validation cohorts. In an earlier analysis of a few hundred of the donors, most TCR beta V segments were observed in productive rearrangements about 90% or about 30% of the time, broadly matching IMGT annotations. Linkage disequilibrium might explain the correlated functional status among segregating V segments, but an unknown experimental factor could not be ruled out. In a later analysis, several top co-occurrence clusters were reported to appear linked to parvovirus B19, influenza, CMV and Epstein-Barr virus. Strong co-occurrence of HLA alleles, especially DR and DQ, made assigning TCR associations to individual alleles difficult. In vitro tests confirmed that a few of the cytomegalovirus-associated TCR beta chains recognize cytomegalovirus antigens. Because HLA typing was unavailable for some donors at each locus, only the typed subset was used in association tests. CMV serostatus was the only immune exposure information available for the cohort. A cluster of highly shared sequence variants was judged likely to represent a technical artifact of the sequencing pipeline. Some IMGT-functional V segments, including TRBV6-2 and TRBV6-3, could not be told apart with the 87-base-pair reads, so those segments were excluded. Only TCR beta chains were sequenced in this cohort, and the absence of alpha or paired-chain data limited detectable features. Most TCR sequences were observed very rarely across donors, whereas some public TCRs were present in many individuals. The authors suggested that the approach could potentially be generalized to other disease states and immunological phenotypes. A further reported finding was that TCR beta sequences accurately predicted the HLA-A and HLA-B alleles for most subjects in the first cohort. Compared with equally common non-associated chains, HLA-associated TCR beta chains in a later analysis were more clonally expanded and had lower generation probabilities.

The CDR3 measures 14 amino acids from cysteine to phenylalanine. Just the 42-base CDR3 DNA is kept, in frame starting at base 1. For this chain, trimming is 6 bases at the V end and 6 bases at the J end, and the number of junction bases without a gene match is 8. The germline V gene (reference sequence) yields LNHDA for CDR1 and SQIVND for CDR2. The cohort consisted of 670 or so healthy bone marrow donors. At the time of sampling, every cohort member was nominally healthy, though immune exposures that went unrecorded were likely present. The donor tested CMV seropositive and was one of the 289 seropositive cohort members. A peripheral blood sample was provided by each donor, and peripheral blood mononuclear cells were used for TCR beta sequencing. The Qiagen DNeasy Blood Extraction Kit was used to extract genomic DNA from the blood cell samples.

The sequence joins TRBV19 to TRBJ1-5; TRBD1 matches 7 bases in the middle. The sequence was collected from a boy younger than 18 in good health and CMV-seropositive. The sequenced material came from PBMCs. The CDR3 loop reads CASSGTVVSQPQHF. The nucleotide sequence reads TGTGCCAGTAGCGGGACAGTCGTGAGTCAGCCCCAGCATTTT.